The clone carrying this T cell receptor beta chain occurred many times. This record comes from a study of blood T cells in healthy people across ages. A second PCR, run for about 7 to 11 cycles, used a sample-barcoded 5' primer plus a J-beta primer mix. TCRdb used MiXCR to reprocess the 5' RACE reads, holding one entry per CDR3 protein. The data hold 650,000 to 700,000 distinct CDR3 sequences, with around 32% observed a single time. V trimming: 4 bases; J trimming: 4 bases; junction bases outside the gene matches: 17. From germline, CDR1 is SGHRS and CDR2 YFSETQ. This CDR3 is built from 18 residues. The chain uses TRBV5-1 and TRBJ1-2; 9 positions match TRBD1. This clonotype was obtained from a woman older than 75 in good health. The sequencing sample was made of blood. In DNA form, the CDR3 reads TGCGCCAGCAGCGCCACCGGGACAGGGTTCCTCGGAGGCTATGGCTACACCTTC. This encodes CASSATGTGFLGGYGYTF. Based on the CDR3 plus reference TRBV5-1 and TRBJ1-2, the full variable domain is KAGVTQTPRYLIKTRGQQVTLSCSPISGHRSVSWYQQTPGQGLQFLFEYFSETQRNKGNFPGRFSGRQFSNSRSEMNVSTLELGDSALYLCASSATGTGFLGGYGYTFGSGTRLTVV.